Listed below are T cell receptor beta chains from one sample, sequenced in a study of vaccination effects on CD4 cells after COVID-19. These TCRs are of unknown antigen specificity. Data came from immunoSEQ multiplex PCR; TCRdb stores just in-frame clones and leaves some out. The data contain some 36,000 clones, about 70% of them singletons. The material was CD4+ T cells from PBMCs cultured without peptide, obtained before COVID-19 vaccination. Every receptor here comes from a human donor who received a COVID-19 vaccine. CDR3s include the opening cysteine and the closing phenylalanine or tryptophan. Each record gives: D gene, J gene, clone size, V gene, CDR3 DNA, CDR3 protein. The D gene is left open where the match is weak. Size is omitted from some rows. Given values are once, few, many or a class for expanded clones.

NA TRBJ1-2 NA TRBV7-9 TGTGCCAGCAGCTTAGACTTGTTGGGCGGCGGCTACACCTTC CASSLDLLGGGYTF
NA TRBJ1-1 once TRBV2 TGTGCCAGCAAGAGACGTGAAGTCATGAACACTGAAGCTTTCTTT CASKRREVMNTEAFF
NA TRBJ1-1 NA TRBV2 TGTGCCAGTAACCTACAGGGAGGGAACACTGAAGCTTTCTTT CASNLQGGNTEAFF
TRBD2 TRBJ2-7 NA TRBV11-3 TGTGCCAGCAGCTTTATGAGCGGGAGTGCGTACGAGCAGTACTTC CASSFMSGSAYEQYF
TRBD2 TRBJ2-7 NA TRBV6-2/TRBV6-3 TGTGCCAGCAGTTACCCTAGCGGGAGGCCTTCCTACGAGCAGTACTTC CASSYPSGRPSYEQYF
NA TRBJ1-2 NA TRBV5-5 TGTGCCAGCAGCCGAGGGGGGTACAGCGATGGCTACACCTTC CASSRGGYSDGYTF
NA TRBJ2-1 few TRBV27 TGTGCCAGCAGTCCCCGGGCCCCCCGGTTGAATGAGCAGTTCTTC CASSPRAPRLNEQFF
NA TRBJ1-3 NA TRBV10-2 TGCGCCAGCAGTGAGCGGGACACCATATATTTT CASSERDTIYF
NA TRBJ2-5 few TRBV14 TGTGCCAGCAGCCAGCGGGACAGAGATAGGGAGACCCAGTACTTC CASSQRDRDRETQYF
NA TRBJ2-7 NA TRBV6-5 TGTGCCAGCAGTAGGGACATGACCTACGAGCAGTACTTC CASSRDMTYEQYF
TRBD2 TRBJ2-1 NA TRBV27 TGTGCCAGCAGTTCACCCAGCGGGAGGGCCTTCAATGAGCAGTTCTTC CASSSPSGRAFNEQFF
NA TRBJ1-2 medium-sized TRBV3-1/TRBV3-2 TGTGCCAGCAGCCAACGGACTGACGGCGGCTACACCTTC CASSQRTDGGYTF
TRBD1 TRBJ1-2 NA TRBV5-5 TGTGCCAGCAGCTCACCCATGCTTATGGGACAGGGGTTATCCTATGGCTACACCTTC CASSSPMLMGQGLSYGYTF
NA TRBJ2-7 few TRBV11-2 TGTGCCAGCAGCTTAGGAGACAGCCGTCAAGAGCAGTACTTC CASSLGDSRQEQYF
NA TRBJ2-7 NA TRBV9 TGTGCCAGCAGCGTTTCTCAGGTTTTGGTTGAGCAGTACTTC CASSVSQVLVEQYF
TRBD2 TRBJ2-3 NA TRBV6-4 TGTGCCAGCAGCCAAATAGCGGGAAGCACAGATACGCAGTATTTT CASSQIAGSTDTQYF
TRBD2 TRBJ2-2 NA TRBV11-2 TGTGCCAGCAGCCAAGCGATAGCGGGAGGATCCGGGGAGCTGTTTTTT CASSQAIAGGSGELFF
NA TRBJ1-5 NA TRBV4-1 TGCGCCAGCAGCCAAGAATTGGGGAATCAGCCCCAGCATTTT CASSQELGNQPQHF
TRBD2 TRBJ2-1 NA TRBV4-2 TGTGCCAGCAGCCAAACGGGTCTAGCGGGGGCCAATGAGCAGTTCTTC CASSQTGLAGANEQFF
NA TRBJ1-3 NA TRBV5-1 TGCGCCAGCAGCTTGGTATCCGGCAGATTCTCTGGAAACACCATATATTTT CASSLVSGRFSGNTIYF
TRBD2 TRBJ2-3 few TRBV11-2 TGTGCCAGCAGCATGGGACTAGCGGGAGCCCCGAATACGCAGTATTTT CASSMGLAGAPNTQYF
NA TRBJ2-1 NA TRBV11-2 TGTGCCAGCAGCTTCGTCGTTGGCAATGAGCAGTTCTTC CASSFVVGNEQFF
NA TRBJ1-1 NA TRBV6-5 TGTGCCAGCAGGCGGACAAACAGGGCTGAAGCTTTCTTT CASRRTNRAEAFF
NA TRBJ1-1 NA TRBV15 TGTGCCACCAGCAGCGCGTATGGGGTTGGGGTAGGGGAGACTGAAGCTTTCTTT CATSSAYGVGVGETEAFF